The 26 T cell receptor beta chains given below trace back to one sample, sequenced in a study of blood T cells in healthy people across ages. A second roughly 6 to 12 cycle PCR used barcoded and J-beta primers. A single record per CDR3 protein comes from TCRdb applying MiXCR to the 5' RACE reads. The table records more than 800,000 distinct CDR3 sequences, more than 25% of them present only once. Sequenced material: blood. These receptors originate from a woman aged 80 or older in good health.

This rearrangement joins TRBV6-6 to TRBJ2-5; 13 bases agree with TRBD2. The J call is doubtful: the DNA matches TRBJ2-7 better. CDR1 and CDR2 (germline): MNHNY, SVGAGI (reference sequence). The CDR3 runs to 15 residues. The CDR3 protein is CASTPEGLAGTEQYF. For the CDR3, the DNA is TGTGCCAGCACCCCTGAGGGACTAGCGGGAACCGAGCAGTACTTC.

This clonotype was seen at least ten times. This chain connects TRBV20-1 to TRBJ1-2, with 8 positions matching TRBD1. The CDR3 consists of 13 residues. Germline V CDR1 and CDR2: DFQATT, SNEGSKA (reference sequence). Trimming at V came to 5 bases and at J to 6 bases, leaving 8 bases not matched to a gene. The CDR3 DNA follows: TGCAGTGCTCTAGAAAGACAGGGGCATGGCTACACCTTC. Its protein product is CSALERQGHGYTF.

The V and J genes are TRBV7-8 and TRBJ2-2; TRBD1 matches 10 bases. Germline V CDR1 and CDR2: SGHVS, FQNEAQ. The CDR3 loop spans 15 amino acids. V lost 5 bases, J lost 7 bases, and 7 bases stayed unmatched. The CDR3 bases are TGTGCCAGCAGCCCCTGGACAGGGGGGATCGGGGAGCTGTTTTTT. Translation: CASSPWTGGIGELFF.

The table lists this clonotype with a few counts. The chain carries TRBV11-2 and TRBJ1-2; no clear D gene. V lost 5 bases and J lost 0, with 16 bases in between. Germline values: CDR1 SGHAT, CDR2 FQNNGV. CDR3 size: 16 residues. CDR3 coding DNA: TGTGCCAGCAGCCGGAGACTACAGCGGGCTAACTATGGCTACACCTTC. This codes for CASSRRLQRANYGYTF. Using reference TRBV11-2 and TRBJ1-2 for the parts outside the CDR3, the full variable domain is EAGVAQSPRYKIIEKRQSVAFWCNPISGHATLYWYQQILGQGPKLLIQFQNNGVVDDSQLPKDRFSAERLKGVDSTLKIQPAKLEDSAVYLCASSRRLQRANYGYTFGSGTRLTVV.

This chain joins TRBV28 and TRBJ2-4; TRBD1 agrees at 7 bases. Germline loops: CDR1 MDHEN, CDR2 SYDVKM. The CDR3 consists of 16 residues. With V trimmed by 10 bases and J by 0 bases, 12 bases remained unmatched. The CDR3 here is CATGTPGQLAKNIQYF. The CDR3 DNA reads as TGTGCCACTGGGACCCCGGGACAGTTAGCCAAAAACATTCAGTACTTC.

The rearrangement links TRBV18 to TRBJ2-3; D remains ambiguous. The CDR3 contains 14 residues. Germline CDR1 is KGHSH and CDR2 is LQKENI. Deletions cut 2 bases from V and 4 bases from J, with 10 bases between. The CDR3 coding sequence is TGTGCCAGCTCACCAGGCCTAGGCGCAGATACGCAGTATTTT. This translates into CASSPGLGADTQYF.

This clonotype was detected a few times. CDR3 in DNA: TGTGCCAGCAGCGAACTAGCGGGGGGCCGGGACGAGCAGTACTTC. Its translation: CASSELAGGRDEQYF. The chain is built from TRBV11-3 and TRBJ2-7; TRBD2 matches at 12 bases. J gave up 5 bases and V 5 bases, and 7 bases lay outside the gene matches. Per germline, CDR1 SGHNT and CDR2 YENEEA. CDR3 length equals 15 residues.

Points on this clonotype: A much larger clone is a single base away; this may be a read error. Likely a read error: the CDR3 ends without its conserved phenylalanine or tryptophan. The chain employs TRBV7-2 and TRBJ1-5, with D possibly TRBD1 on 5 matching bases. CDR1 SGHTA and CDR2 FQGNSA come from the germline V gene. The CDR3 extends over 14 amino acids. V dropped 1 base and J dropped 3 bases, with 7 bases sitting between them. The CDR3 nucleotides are TGTGCCAGCAGCTTAGGACAGCTCAATCAGCCCCAGCATTGT. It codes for CASSLGQLNQPQHC.

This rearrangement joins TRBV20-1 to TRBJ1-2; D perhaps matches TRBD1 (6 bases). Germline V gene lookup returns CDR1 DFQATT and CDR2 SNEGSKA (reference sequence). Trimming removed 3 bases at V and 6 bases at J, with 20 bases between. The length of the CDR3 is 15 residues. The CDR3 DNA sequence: TGCAGTGCTAGGGGGTCGGGGGGCGACGGGAATGGCTACACCTTC. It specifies CSARGSGGDGNGYTF.

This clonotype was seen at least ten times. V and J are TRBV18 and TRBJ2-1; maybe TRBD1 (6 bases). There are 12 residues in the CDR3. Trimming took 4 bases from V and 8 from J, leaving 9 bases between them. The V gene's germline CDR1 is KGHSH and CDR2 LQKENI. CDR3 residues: CASSLNRDEQFF. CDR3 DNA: TGTGCCAGCTCACTAAACAGGGATGAGCAGTTCTTC.

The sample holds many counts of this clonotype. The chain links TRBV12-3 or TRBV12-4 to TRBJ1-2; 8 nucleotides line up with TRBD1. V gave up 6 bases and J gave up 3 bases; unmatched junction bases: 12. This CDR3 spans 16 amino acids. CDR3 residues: CASSRTGRALDYGYTF. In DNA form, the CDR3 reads TGTGCCAGCAGCAGGACAGGGCGTGCTCTAGACTATGGCTACACCTTC.

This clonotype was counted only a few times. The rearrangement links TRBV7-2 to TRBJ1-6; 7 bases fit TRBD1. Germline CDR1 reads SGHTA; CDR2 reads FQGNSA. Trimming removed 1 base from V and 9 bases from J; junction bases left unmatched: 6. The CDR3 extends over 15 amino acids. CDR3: CASSLVRGQGSPLHF. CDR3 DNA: TGTGCCAGCAGCTTAGTGAGGGGGCAAGGTTCACCCCTCCACTTT.

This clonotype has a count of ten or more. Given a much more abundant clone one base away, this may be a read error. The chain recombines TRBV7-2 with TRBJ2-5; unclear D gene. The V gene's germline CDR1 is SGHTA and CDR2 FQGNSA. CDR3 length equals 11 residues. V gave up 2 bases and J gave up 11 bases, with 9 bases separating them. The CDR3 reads CASSLQNEQYF. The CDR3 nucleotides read TGTGCCAGCAGCTTACAAAATGAGCAGTACTTC.

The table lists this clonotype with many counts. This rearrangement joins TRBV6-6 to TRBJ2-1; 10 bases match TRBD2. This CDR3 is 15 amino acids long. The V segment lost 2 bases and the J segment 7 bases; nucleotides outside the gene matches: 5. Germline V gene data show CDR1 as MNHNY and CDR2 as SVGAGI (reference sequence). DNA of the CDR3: TGTGCCAGCAGTTACCGGAGCGGGGGGGGAAATGAGCAGTTCTTC. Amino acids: CASSYRSGGGNEQFF.

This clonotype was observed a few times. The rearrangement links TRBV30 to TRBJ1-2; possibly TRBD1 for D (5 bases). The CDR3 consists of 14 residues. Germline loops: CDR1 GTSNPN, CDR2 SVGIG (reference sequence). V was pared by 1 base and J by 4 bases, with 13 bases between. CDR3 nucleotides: TGTGCCTGGAGTGCCTCGGGGGGTGGCTATGGCTACACCTTC. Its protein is CAWSASGGGYGYTF.

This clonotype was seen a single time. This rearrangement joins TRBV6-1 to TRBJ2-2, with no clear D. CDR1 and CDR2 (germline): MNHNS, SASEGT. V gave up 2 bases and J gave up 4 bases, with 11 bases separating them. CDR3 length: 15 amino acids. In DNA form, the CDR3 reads TGTGCCAGCAGTGAACCCCCGCGCGCCACCGGGGAGCTGTTTTTT. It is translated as CASSEPPRATGELFF.

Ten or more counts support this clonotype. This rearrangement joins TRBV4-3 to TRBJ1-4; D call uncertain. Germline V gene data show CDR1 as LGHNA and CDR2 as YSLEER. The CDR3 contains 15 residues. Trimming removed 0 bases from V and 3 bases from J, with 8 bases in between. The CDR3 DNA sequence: TGCGCCAGCAGCCAAGATCACCTTCCTAATGAAAAACTGTTTTTT. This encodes CASSQDHLPNEKLFF.

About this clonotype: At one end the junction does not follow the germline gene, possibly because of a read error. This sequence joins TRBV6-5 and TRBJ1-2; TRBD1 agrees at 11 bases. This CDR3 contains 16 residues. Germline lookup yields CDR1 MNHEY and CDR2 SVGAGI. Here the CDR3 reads CTSSYLRTGGLVRYTF. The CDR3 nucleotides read TGTACCAGCAGTTACTTGAGGACAGGGGGCTTGGTACGCTACACCTTC.

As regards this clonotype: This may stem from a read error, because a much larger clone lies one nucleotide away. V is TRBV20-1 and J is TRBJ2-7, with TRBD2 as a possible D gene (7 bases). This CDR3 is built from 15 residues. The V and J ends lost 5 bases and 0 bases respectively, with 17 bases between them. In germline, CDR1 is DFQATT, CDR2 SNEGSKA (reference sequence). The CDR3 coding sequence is TGCAGTGCTGCTAGACGGGGGGCAAGCTCCTACGAGCAGTACTTC. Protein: CSAARRGASSYEQYF.

CDR3 amino acids: CASSFEALMNTEAFF. DNA of the CDR3: TGTGCCAGCAGTTTCGAGGCACTCATGAACACTGAAGCTTTCTTT. The chain links TRBV28 to TRBJ1-1; D unresolved. The CDR3 has 15 amino acids. The V end was cut by 3 bases, the J end by 0 bases, with 11 bases between. Germline lookup yields CDR1 MDHEN and CDR2 SYDVKM.

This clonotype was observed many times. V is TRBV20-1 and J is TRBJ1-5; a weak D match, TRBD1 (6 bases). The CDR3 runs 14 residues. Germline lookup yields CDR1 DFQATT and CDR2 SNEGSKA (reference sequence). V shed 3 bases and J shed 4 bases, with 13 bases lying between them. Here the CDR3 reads CSASQGIKNQPQHF. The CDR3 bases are TGCAGTGCTAGTCAGGGGATCAAGAATCAGCCCCAGCATTTT.

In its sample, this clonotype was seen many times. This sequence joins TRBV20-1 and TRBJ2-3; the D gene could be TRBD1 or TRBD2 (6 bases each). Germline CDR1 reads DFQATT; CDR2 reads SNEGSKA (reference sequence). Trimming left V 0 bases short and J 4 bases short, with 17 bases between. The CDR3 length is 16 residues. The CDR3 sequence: CSARDPRRGGPDTQYF. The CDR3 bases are TGCAGTGCTAGAGATCCAAGACGAGGGGGGCCAGATACGCAGTATTTT.

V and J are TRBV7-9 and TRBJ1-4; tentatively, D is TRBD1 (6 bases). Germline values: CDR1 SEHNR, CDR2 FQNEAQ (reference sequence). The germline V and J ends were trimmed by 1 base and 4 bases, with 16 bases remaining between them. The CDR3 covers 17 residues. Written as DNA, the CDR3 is TGTGCCAGCAGCTTAGATTCTGGACAGCGATATAATGAAAAACTGTTTTTT. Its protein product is CASSLDSGQRYNEKLFF.

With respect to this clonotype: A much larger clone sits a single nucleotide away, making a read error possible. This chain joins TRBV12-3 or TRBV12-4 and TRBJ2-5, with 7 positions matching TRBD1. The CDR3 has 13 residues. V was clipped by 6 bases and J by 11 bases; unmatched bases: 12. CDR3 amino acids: CASRLSLGTEQYF. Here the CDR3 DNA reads TGTGCCAGCAGATTGTCGTTGGGGACAGAGCAGTACTTC.

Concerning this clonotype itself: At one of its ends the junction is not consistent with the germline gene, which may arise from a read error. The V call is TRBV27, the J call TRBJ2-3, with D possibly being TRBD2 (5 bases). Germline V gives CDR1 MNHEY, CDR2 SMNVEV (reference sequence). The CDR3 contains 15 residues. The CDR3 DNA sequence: TGTGCCAGCAGTTTACGGGGATTGAGAACAGATATGCAGTATTTT. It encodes CASSLRGLRTDMQYF.

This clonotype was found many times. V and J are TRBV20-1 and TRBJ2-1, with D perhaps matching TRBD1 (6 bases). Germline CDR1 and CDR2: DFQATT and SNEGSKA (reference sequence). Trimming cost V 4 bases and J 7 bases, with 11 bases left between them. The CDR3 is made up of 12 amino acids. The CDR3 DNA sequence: TGCAGTGCTATACAGGGTATGAATGAGCAGTTCTTC. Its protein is CSAIQGMNEQFF.